A selection of T cell receptor beta chains follows, all from one sample in a study of blood T cell repertoires in COVID-19. TCRdb's copy holds only in-frame clones and misses some; the assay was immunoSEQ multiplex PCR. Of hundreds of thousands of clones in the sample, about 85% were seen once. Material for sequencing was PBMCs or T cells enriched from blood (not recorded which). The receptors originated from an older woman who had recovered from COVID-19. CDR3s include the opening cysteine and the closing phenylalanine or tryptophan.

v_gene: TRBV5-1; j_gene: TRBJ2-3; CDR3aa: CASSFRLAGAGDTQYF
v_gene: TRBV5-1; j_gene: TRBJ1-3; CDR3aa: CASGPAVDDGNTIYF
v_gene: TRBV11-2; j_gene: TRBJ2-1; CDR3aa: CASSLQVGTSGDSYNEQFF
v_gene: TRBV5-5; j_gene: TRBJ2-5; CDR3aa: CASSLIPGSGETQYF
v_gene: TRBV9; j_gene: TRBJ2-1; CDR3aa: CASSGGLAEYNEQFF
v_gene: TRBV25-1; j_gene: TRBJ2-2; CDR3aa: CASSSGANTGELFF
v_gene: TRBV29-1; j_gene: TRBJ1-5; CDR3aa: CRDKQENSNQPQHF
v_gene: TRBV12-3/TRBV12-4; j_gene: TRBJ2-5; CDR3aa: CASSGDSETQYF
v_gene: TRBV15; j_gene: TRBJ2-1; CDR3aa: CATSPDRQVNEQFF
v_gene: TRBV28; j_gene: TRBJ1-1; CDR3aa: CASSHGREKAFF
v_gene: TRBV2; j_gene: TRBJ2-1; CDR3aa: CASSELRDKSMGEQFF
v_gene: TRBV20-1; j_gene: TRBJ2-5; CDR3aa: CSAPGGETQYF
v_gene: TRBV28; j_gene: TRBJ1-5; CDR3aa: CASSLLGGNQPQHF
v_gene: TRBV18; j_gene: TRBJ1-5; CDR3aa: CASSPPVQVKSNQPQHF
v_gene: TRBV2; j_gene: TRBJ1-5; CDR3aa: CASSYTEGPNQPQHF
v_gene: TRBV27; j_gene: TRBJ2-1; CDR3aa: CASSLILAGRNNEQFF
v_gene: TRBV19; j_gene: TRBJ1-2; CDR3aa: CASSSDRGGGYTF
v_gene: TRBV30; j_gene: TRBJ1-6; CDR3aa: CAWSERQGLARSPLHF
v_gene: TRBV24-1; j_gene: TRBJ2-1; CDR3aa: CATSDGTGTGVDEQFF
v_gene: TRBV6-5; j_gene: TRBJ1-3; CDR3aa: CASSLYSGNTIYF
v_gene: TRBV18; j_gene: TRBJ2-2; CDR3aa: CASSPQGQDLSGELFF
v_gene: TRBV3-1/TRBV3-2; j_gene: TRBJ2-1; CDR3aa: CASSQGPRGGVSYNEQFF
v_gene: TRBV10-2; j_gene: TRBJ1-2; CDR3aa: CASASRGNIIYGYTF
v_gene: TRBV5-1; j_gene: TRBJ2-1; CDR3aa: CASSLDSTYNEQFF
v_gene: TRBV11-2; j_gene: TRBJ2-1; CDR3aa: CASSLDLAVEQFF
v_gene: TRBV10-3; j_gene: TRBJ1-5; CDR3aa: CATRDRVMDQPQHF
v_gene: TRBV5-6; j_gene: TRBJ1-2; CDR3aa: CASRMGTESYGYTF
v_gene: TRBV6-5; j_gene: TRBJ1-2; CDR3aa: CASSSSYGYTF
v_gene: TRBV4-1; j_gene: TRBJ1-4; CDR3aa: CASSPYPVGAIEKLFF
v_gene: TRBV19; j_gene: TRBJ1-2; CDR3aa: CASSPRTGGGYTF
v_gene: TRBV18; j_gene: TRBJ2-2; CDR3aa: CASSRTDTGELFF
v_gene: TRBV3-1/TRBV3-2; j_gene: TRBJ2-2; CDR3aa: CASSPLAKADTGELFF
v_gene: TRBV3-1/TRBV3-2; j_gene: TRBJ2-1; CDR3aa: CASSQGGTAGVNEQFF
v_gene: TRBV24-1; j_gene: TRBJ2-1; CDR3aa: CATSSSGQGVYNEQFF
v_gene: TRBV7-9; j_gene: TRBJ2-7; CDR3aa: CASSPRTGGNEQYF
v_gene: TRBV19; j_gene: TRBJ1-4; CDR3aa: CASSPTGTNEKLFF
v_gene: TRBV2; j_gene: TRBJ1-2; CDR3aa: CASSGQGDYGYTF
v_gene: TRBV19; j_gene: TRBJ2-5; CDR3aa: CASSIAVTSRVGGETQYF
v_gene: TRBV5-1; j_gene: TRBJ2-1; CDR3aa: CASSLVGQGANEQFF
v_gene: TRBV28; j_gene: TRBJ1-2; CDR3aa: CASKVGGRYGYTF
v_gene: TRBV11-2; j_gene: TRBJ1-2; CDR3aa: CASSSLDGILKSGYTF
v_gene: TRBV9; j_gene: TRBJ1-5; CDR3aa: CASRSGGIYGTDSNQPQHF
v_gene: TRBV5-1; j_gene: TRBJ2-3; CDR3aa: CASSLAAGGTDTQYF
v_gene: TRBV5-5; j_gene: TRBJ2-1; CDR3aa: CASSLDGTGNYNEQFF
v_gene: TRBV24-1; j_gene: TRBJ2-5; CDR3aa: CATSPASVGQETQYF
v_gene: TRBV5-1; j_gene: TRBJ1-2; CDR3aa: CASSLDGTDLYGYTF
v_gene: TRBV5-1; j_gene: TRBJ1-2; CDR3aa: CASSLQGGSNYGYTF
v_gene: TRBV24-1; j_gene: TRBJ2-2; CDR3aa: CATSGRLEYTGELFF